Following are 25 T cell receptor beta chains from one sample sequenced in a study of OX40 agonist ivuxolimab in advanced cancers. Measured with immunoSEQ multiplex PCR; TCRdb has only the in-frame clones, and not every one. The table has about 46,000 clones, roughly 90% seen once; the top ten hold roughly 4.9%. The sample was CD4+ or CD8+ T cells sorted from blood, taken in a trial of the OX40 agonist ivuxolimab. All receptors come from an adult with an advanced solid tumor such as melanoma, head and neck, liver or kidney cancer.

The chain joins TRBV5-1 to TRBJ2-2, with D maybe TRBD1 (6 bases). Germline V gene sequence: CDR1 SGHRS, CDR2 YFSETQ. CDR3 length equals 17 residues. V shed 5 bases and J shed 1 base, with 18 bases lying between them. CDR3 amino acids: CASSNRVGLKNTGELFF. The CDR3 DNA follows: TGCGCCAGCAGTAACAGGGTAGGTTTGAAGAACACCGGGGAGCTGTTTTTT.

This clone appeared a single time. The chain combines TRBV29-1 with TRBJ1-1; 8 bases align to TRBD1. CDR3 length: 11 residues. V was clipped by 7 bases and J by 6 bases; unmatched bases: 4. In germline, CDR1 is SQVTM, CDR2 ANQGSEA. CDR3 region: CSGGQGPEAFF. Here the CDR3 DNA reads TGCAGCGGAGGACAGGGACCTGAAGCTTTCTTT. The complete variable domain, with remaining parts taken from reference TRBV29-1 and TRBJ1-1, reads SAVISQKPSRDICQRGTSLTIQCQVDSQVTMMFWYRQQPGQSLTLIATANQGSEATYESGFVIDKFPISRPNLTFSTLTVSNMSPEDSSIYLCSGGQGPEAFFGQGTRLTVV.

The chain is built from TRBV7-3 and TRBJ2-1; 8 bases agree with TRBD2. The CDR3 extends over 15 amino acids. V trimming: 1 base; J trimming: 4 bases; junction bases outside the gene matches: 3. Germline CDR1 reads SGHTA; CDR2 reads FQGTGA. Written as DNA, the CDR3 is TGTGCCAGCAGCTTAATAGCGGGGCAGTACAATGAGCAGTTCTTC. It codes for CASSLIAGQYNEQFF.

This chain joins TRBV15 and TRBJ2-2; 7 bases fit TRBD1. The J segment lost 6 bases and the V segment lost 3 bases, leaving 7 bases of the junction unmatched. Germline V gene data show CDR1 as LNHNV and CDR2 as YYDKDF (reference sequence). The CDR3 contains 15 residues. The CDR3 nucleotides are TGTGCCACCAGCAGGGGCACAGGGGACCCCGGGGAGCTGTTTTTT. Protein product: CATSRGTGDPGELFF.

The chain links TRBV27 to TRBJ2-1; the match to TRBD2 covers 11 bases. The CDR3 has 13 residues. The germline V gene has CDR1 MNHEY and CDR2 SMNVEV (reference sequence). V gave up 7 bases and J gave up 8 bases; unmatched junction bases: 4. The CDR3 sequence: CASNGLAGYEQFF. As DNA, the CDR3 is TGTGCCAGCAATGGACTAGCGGGCTATGAGCAGTTCTTC.

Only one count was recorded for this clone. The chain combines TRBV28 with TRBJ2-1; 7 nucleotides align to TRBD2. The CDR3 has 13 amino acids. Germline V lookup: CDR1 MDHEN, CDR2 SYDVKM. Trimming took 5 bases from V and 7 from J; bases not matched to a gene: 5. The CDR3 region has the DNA TGTGCCAGCAGTGGGAGGGCTTTGAATGAGCAGTTCTTC. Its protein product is CASSGRALNEQFF.

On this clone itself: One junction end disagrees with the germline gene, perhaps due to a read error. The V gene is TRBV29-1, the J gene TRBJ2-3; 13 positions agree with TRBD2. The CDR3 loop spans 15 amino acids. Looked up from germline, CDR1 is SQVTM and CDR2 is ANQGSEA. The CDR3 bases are TGCAGCGCCGCGAGGACTAGCGGGAGTGCAGATATGCAGTATTTT. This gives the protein CSAARTSGSADMQYF.

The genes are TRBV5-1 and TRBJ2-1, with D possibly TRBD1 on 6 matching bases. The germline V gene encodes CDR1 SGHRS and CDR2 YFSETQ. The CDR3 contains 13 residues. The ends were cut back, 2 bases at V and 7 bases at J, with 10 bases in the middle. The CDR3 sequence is CASSFTGLNEQFF. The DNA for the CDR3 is TGCGCCAGCAGCTTTACAGGGTTAAATGAGCAGTTCTTC.

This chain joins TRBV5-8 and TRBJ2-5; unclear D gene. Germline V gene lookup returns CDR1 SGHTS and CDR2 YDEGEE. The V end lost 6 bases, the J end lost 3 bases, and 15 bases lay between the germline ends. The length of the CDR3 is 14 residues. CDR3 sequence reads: CASNGPVTKETQYF. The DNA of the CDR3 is TGTGCCAGCAACGGTCCGGTGACCAAAGAGACCCAGTACTTC.

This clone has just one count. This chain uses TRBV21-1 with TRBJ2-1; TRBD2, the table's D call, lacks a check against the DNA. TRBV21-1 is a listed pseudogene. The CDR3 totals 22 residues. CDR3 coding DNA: TGTGCCAGCAGCAAAGAAAGACCGGGACTAGCGGAAGATTTGAGCTCCTACAATGAGCAGTTCTTC. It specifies CASSKERPGLAEDLSSYNEQFF.

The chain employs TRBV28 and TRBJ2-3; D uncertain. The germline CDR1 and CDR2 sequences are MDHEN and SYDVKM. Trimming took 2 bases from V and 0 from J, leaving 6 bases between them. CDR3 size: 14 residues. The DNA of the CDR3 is TGTGCCAGCAGTTTAGCGCAGAGCACAGATACGCAGTATTTT. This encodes CASSLAQSTDTQYF.

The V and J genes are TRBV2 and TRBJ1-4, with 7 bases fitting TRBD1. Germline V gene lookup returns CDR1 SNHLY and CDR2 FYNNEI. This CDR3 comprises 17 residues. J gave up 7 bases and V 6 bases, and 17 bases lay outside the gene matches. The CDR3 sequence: CASRPFRVGGAGEKLFF. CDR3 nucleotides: TGTGCCAGCAGGCCCTTCCGGGTAGGGGGCGCAGGTGAAAAACTGTTTTTT.

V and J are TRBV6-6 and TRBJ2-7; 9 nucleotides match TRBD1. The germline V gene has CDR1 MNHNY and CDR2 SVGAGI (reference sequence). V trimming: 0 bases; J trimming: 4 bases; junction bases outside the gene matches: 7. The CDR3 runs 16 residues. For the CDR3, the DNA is TGTGCCAGCAGTTACTCGATACAGGGGGCTTTGTACGAGCAGTACTTC. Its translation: CASSYSIQGALYEQYF.

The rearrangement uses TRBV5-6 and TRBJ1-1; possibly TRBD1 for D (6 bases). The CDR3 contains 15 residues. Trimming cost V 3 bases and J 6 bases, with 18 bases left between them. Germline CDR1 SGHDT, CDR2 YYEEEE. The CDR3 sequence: CASSWGARPGAEAFF. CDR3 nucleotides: TGTGCCAGCAGCTGGGGCGCCAGGCCAGGGGCTGAAGCTTTCTTT.

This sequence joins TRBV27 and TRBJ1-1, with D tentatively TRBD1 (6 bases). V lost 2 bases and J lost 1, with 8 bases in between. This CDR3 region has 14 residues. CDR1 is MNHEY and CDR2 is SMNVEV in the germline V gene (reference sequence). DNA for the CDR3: TGTGCCAGCAGTTTAGGGACAACGAACACTGAAGCTTTCTTT. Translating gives CASSLGTTNTEAFF.

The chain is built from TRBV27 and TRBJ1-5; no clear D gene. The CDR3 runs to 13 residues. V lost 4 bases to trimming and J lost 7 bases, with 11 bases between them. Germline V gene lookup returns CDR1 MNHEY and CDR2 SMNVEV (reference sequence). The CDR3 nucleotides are TGTGCCAGCAGTTGGGATCCGAGGCAGCCCCAGCATTTT. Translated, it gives CASSWDPRQPQHF.

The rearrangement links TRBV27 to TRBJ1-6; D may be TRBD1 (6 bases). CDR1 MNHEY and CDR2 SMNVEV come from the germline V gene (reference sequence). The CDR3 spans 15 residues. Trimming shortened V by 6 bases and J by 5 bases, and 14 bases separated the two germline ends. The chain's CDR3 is CASSDGTIDNSPLHF. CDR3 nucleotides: TGTGCCAGCAGCGACGGGACAATAGATAATTCACCCCTCCACTTT.

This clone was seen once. The CDR3 DNA sequence: TGTGCCACCAGCCTGGGGGGTTTGGACTACGAGCAGTACGTC. This translates into CATSLGGLDYEQYV. V and J are TRBV15 and TRBJ2-7, with D tentatively TRBD2 (6 bases). The length of the CDR3 is 14 residues. Trimming shortened V by 5 bases and J by 3 bases, and 14 bases separated the two germline ends. Germline lookup yields CDR1 LNHNV and CDR2 YYDKDF (reference sequence).

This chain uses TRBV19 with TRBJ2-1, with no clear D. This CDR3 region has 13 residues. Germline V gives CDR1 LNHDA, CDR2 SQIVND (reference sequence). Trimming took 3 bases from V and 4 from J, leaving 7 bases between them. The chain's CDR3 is CASSMADYNEQFF. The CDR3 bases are TGTGCCAGTAGTATGGCAGATTACAATGAGCAGTTCTTC.

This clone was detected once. CDR3 in amino acids: CASSDPGHLGNTEAFF. CDR3 DNA: TGTGCCAGCAGCGACCCAGGGCACTTGGGGAACACTGAAGCTTTCTTT. V gene TRBV9 combines with J gene TRBJ1-1; D may be TRBD1 (5 bases). Trimming pared 3 bases from V and 1 base from J, leaving 16 bases between. The CDR3 extends over 16 amino acids. CDR1 and CDR2 from the germline V gene are SGDLS and YYNGEE.

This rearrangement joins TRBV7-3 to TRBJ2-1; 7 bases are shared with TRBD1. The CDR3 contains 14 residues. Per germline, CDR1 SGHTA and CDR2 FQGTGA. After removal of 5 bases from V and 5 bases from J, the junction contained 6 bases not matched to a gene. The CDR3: CASSHGQAHNEQFF. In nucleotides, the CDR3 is TGTGCCAGCAGCCATGGACAGGCCCACAATGAGCAGTTCTTC.

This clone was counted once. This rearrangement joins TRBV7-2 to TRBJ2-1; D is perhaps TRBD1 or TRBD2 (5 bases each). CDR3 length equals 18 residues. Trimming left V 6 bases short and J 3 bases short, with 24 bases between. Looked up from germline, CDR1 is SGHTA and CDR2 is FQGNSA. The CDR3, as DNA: TGTGCCAGCAGGAGCGAGGCTAGCTGGAAAGGGGACTACAATGAGCAGTTCTTC. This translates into CASRSEASWKGDYNEQFF.

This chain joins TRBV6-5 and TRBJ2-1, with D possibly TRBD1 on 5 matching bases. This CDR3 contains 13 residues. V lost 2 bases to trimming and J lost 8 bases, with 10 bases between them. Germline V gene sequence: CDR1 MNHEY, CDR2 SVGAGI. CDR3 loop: CASSYPGQDEQFF. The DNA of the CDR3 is TGTGCCAGCAGTTACCCAGGGCAGGATGAGCAGTTCTTC.

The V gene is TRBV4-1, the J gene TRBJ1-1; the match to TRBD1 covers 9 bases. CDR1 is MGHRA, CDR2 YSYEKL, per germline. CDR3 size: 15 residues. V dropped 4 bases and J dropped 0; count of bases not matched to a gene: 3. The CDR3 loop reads CASSPGQGLNTEAFF. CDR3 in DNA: TGCGCCAGCAGCCCAGGACAGGGGTTGAACACTGAAGCTTTCTTT.

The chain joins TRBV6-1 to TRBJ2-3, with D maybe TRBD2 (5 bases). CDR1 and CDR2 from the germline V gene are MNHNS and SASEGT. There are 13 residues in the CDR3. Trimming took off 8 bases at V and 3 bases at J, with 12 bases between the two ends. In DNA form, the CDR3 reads TGTGCCAGCTCCGCGGGTGGGACAGATACGCAGTATTTT. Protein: CASSAGGTDTQYF.